This is a list of T cell receptor beta chains from one sample in a study of blood T cell repertoires in COVID-19. The assay was immunoSEQ multiplex PCR, and TCRdb's table has in-frame clones only and misses some. The sample has around 240,000 clones, 70% to 90% seen once. Sequencing was performed on PBMCs or T cells enriched from blood (not recorded which). Source of these receptors: a woman in her fifties or sixties who had recovered from COVID-19. CDR3s include the opening cysteine and the closing phenylalanine or tryptophan.

v_call	cdr3_length	cdr3_aa
TRBV7-9	16	CASSLNLAPKHNEQFF
TRBV19	14	CASRRGRADEKLFF
TRBV7-9	16	CASSLYRGHGTGELFF
TRBV6-1	16	CASSEAWAGVPSPLHF
TRBV9	14	CASSVGTNSYEQYF
TRBV29-1	13	CSVRGRGGTEAFF
TRBV4-1	14	CASSQGQSSYEQYF
TRBV19	14	CASSGGTAIDEQYF
TRBV14	16	CASSQLGGLADNEQFF
TRBV9	14	CASSPDRGGEKLFF
TRBV9	17	CASSVRIGRSSYNEQFF
TRBV19	14	CASSARQGYTEAFF
TRBV7-9	14	CASSFSVTADTQYF
TRBV2	14	CASSEFSRNQPQHF
TRBV7-9	16	CASSSPAGGPINEQFF
TRBV5-5	13	CASSFSQGYGYTF
TRBV19	15	CASSRLAPSYNEQFF
TRBV21-1	13	CASSRQGNEKLFF
TRBV11-3	14	CASSLGRQSAELFF
TRBV27	18	CASSLSPPLKRTLKEQYF
TRBV9	14	CASSVDGVGNTIYF
TRBV27	15	CAISTGGAAGTEAFF
TRBV12-5	15	CASGLRLAGVNEQFF
TRBV27	19	CASSPRGGPAISSYNEQFF
TRBV3-1/TRBV3-2	14	CASSHETGQTEAFF
TRBV19	15	CASSTSGTASYEQYF
TRBV6-5	14	CASRIATRSYEQYF
TRBV10-2	15	CASTSSGTGVREQYF
TRBV6-6	16	CASSYPTSGRGETQYF
TRBV29-1	13	CSVEVHYGHGQFF
TRBV18	15	CASSPQRGLGEKLFF
TRBV2	14	CASSLAGVGGELFF
TRBV7-3	17	CASSLMAGRRLPGELFF
TRBV7-9	15	CASSLVGLPSDTQYF
TRBV25-1	15	CASSGGIGQSYEQYF
TRBV11-2	14	CAGTPGVADNEQFF
TRBV5-5	15	CASSFGLSSSYEQYF
TRBV11-2	13	CASSLYQASEAFF
TRBV28	19	CASSLKFIRVIANTGELFF
TRBV6-5	13	CASSLQGKDTQYF
TRBV10-3	14	CAISTQGANQPQHF
TRBV7-9	15	CASSLTLAGGDTQYF
TRBV10-3	16	CAISERETSGSNEQFF
TRBV6-6	20	CASSRRNRPGLAGVNYEQYF
TRBV4-1	11	CASSVQGTQFF
TRBV5-1	13	CASSLATGEKLFF
TRBV12-3/TRBV12-4	13	CASSSLSTDTQYF